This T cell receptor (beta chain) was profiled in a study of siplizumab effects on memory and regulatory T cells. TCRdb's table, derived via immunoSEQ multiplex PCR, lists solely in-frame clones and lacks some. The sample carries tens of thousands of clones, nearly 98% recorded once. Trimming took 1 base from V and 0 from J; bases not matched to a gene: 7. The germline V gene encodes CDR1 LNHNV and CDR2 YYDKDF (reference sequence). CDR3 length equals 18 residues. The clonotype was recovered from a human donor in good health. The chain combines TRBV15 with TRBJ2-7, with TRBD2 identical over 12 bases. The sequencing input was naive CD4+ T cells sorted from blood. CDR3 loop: CATSRGLAGAPDSYEQYF. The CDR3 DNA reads TGTGCCACCAGCAGAGGACTAGCGGGAGCCCCTGACTCCTACGAGCAGTACTTC.